These 20 T cell receptor beta chains came from one sample sequenced in a study of blood T cell repertoires in COVID-19. Sequenced by immunoSEQ multiplex PCR; TCRdb stores in-frame clones only, minus some. The sample includes about 240,000 clones, 87% of them seen just once. Specimen: peripheral blood. All receptors derive from a man in his fifties or sixties who had recovered from COVID-19.

V usage is TRBV10-3 and J usage is TRBJ2-7; the D gene is possibly TRBD2 (7 bases). The CDR3 runs 15 residues. Germline V CDR1 and CDR2: ENHRY, SYGVKD. Trimming removed 7 bases from V and 7 bases from J, with 23 bases in between. For the CDR3, the DNA is TGTGCCATCACGTTCGGCGGCGGGGGCCTGGGGGAGCAGTACTTC. Translation gives CAITFGGGGLGEQYF.

This sequence joins TRBV10-3 and TRBJ1-3; 10 bases are a match to TRBD1. The CDR3 length is 13 residues. V was pared by 6 bases and J by 8 bases, with 4 bases of the junction left unmatched. Germline values: CDR1 ENHRY, CDR2 SYGVKD. The CDR3, as DNA: TGTGCCATCAGGACCGGGACAGGGGACACCATATATTTT. Protein product: CAIRTGTGDTIYF.

On this clone itself: Within the sample, other DNA sequences also encode this same CDR3. CDR3 region: CASIGDTEAFF. Written as DNA, the CDR3 is TGTGCCAGCATCGGAGACACTGAAGCTTTCTTT. V is TRBV6-5 and J is TRBJ1-1; D not resolved. Germline CDR1 MNHEY, CDR2 SVGAGI. The CDR3 loop spans 11 amino acids. The V end lost 7 bases, the J end lost 3 bases, and 6 bases lay between the germline ends.

The V call is TRBV30, the J call TRBJ1-4; TRBD1 might be the D (6 bases). In germline, CDR1 is GTSNPN, CDR2 SVGIG (reference sequence). The V end lost 1 base, the J end lost 3 bases, and 12 bases lay between the germline ends. The CDR3 extends over 15 amino acids. The CDR3 is CAWSDPRGPNEKLFF. Written as DNA, the CDR3 is TGTGCCTGGAGTGACCCGCGGGGGCCTAATGAAAAACTGTTTTTT.

The chain uses TRBV19 and TRBJ2-2; D is unresolved. The germline V gene encodes CDR1 LNHDA and CDR2 SQIVND (reference sequence). V lost 3 bases and J lost 6, with 8 bases in between. The CDR3 consists of 13 residues. The CDR3: CASSIRQAGELFF. In DNA, the CDR3 is TGTGCCAGTAGTATTCGCCAGGCCGGGGAGCTGTTTTTT.

The chain is built from TRBV10-3 and TRBJ1-3; D is uncertain. Germline CDR1 reads ENHRY; CDR2 reads SYGVKD. The CDR3 has 17 residues. V lost 4 bases, J lost 0 bases, and 16 bases lay in between. The CDR3 DNA follows: TGTGCCATCAGTGCGTGGGAGGGAGCCCACTCTGGAAACACCATATATTTT. The encoded protein is CAISAWEGAHSGNTIYF.

The chain recombines TRBV7-8 with TRBJ2-3; 9 bases map to TRBD2. The CDR3 is 16 residues long. Trimming cost V 1 base and J 6 bases; bases outside gene matches: 8. CDR1 is SGHVS, CDR2 FQNEAQ, per germline. CDR3 DNA: TGTGCCAGCAGCTTAGTGCAGCGGGGGGCCGGTGATACGCAGTATTTT. This sequence encodes CASSLVQRGAGDTQYF.

This clone appeared a single time. The rearrangement links TRBV6-1 to TRBJ2-5, with 12 bases identical to TRBD2. The V gene's germline CDR1 is MNHNS and CDR2 SASEGT. Germline trimming cut 4 bases from V and 2 bases from J; bases unmatched to any gene: 5. The CDR3 runs to 16 residues. The CDR3 DNA follows: TGTGCCAGCAGTGGGGGACTAGCGGGTCTACAAGAGACCCAGTACTTC. Amino acids: CASSGGLAGLQETQYF.

The gene calls are TRBV10-1 and TRBJ1-1; TRBD1 might be the D (5 bases). Germline V CDR1 and CDR2: WNHNN, SYGVQD (reference sequence). The CDR3 runs 12 residues. V was cut by 10 bases and J by 4 bases, with 13 bases left in between. The CDR3 sequence: CATPGGVTEAFF. Here the CDR3 DNA reads TGCGCCACCCCTGGGGGGGTCACTGAAGCTTTCTTT.

The CDR3 DNA reads as TGCGCCAGCAGCCCACGGTCCCCAGGGGATACGCAGTATTTT. Translation gives CASSPRSPGDTQYF. This sequence joins TRBV5-1 and TRBJ2-3, with D perhaps TRBD1 (5 bases). Germline values: CDR1 SGHRS, CDR2 YFSETQ. This CDR3 contains 14 residues. V shed 4 bases and J shed 6 bases, with 15 bases lying between them.

This chain links TRBV7-6 with TRBJ2-3; 12 nucleotides agree with TRBD2. The trim removed 2 bases at V and 0 bases at J, leaving 3 bases unmatched. The CDR3 has 17 amino acids. Germline V lookup: CDR1 SGHVS, CDR2 FNYEAQ. This CDR3 reads CASSLFGLAGSTDTQYF. The DNA for the CDR3 is TGTGCCAGCAGCTTATTCGGACTAGCGGGGAGCACAGATACGCAGTATTTT.

This clone was recorded a few times. This sequence joins TRBV13 and TRBJ1-6, with TRBD1 as a possible D gene (6 bases). The CDR3 has 13 residues. Germline V lookup: CDR1 PRHDT, CDR2 FYEKMQ (reference sequence). Between the trimmed V and J ends, which lost 5 bases and 10 bases, there was a span of 12 bases. The CDR3 region is CASSRYRDSPLHF. The CDR3 DNA reads TGTGCCAGCAGCCGGTACAGGGACTCACCCCTCCACTTT.

The V call is TRBV2, the J call TRBJ1-2; unclear D gene. Germline CDR1 is SNHLY and CDR2 is FYNNEI. V was cut by 7 bases and J by 6 bases, with 15 bases left in between. The CDR3 has 13 residues. The CDR3 loop is CASTPRSLNGYTF. CDR3 nucleotides: TGTGCCAGCACGCCGAGGTCCTTAAATGGCTACACCTTC.

The chain carries TRBV24-1 and TRBJ2-2, with D possibly being TRBD2 (6 bases). V gave up 6 bases and J gave up 0 bases, with 13 bases separating them. The CDR3 loop spans 16 amino acids. CDR1 is KGHDR, CDR2 SFDVKD, per germline. The CDR3 sequence: CATSIGGESNTGELFF. The DNA for the CDR3 is TGTGCCACCAGTATAGGCGGGGAATCGAACACCGGGGAGCTGTTTTTT.

This chain joins TRBV5-1 and TRBJ2-3; TRBD2 is a possible D gene (5 bases). Germline V lookup: CDR1 SGHRS, CDR2 YFSETQ. The CDR3 is 16 residues long. The V end was cut by 4 bases, the J end by 2 bases, with 17 bases between. CDR3 residues: CASSRVLAPLTDTQYF. CDR3 coding DNA: TGCGCCAGCAGCAGGGTCCTAGCTCCCCTCACAGATACGCAGTATTTT. The full variable domain, completed using reference TRBV5-1 and TRBJ2-3, is KAGVTQTPRYLIKTRGQQVTLSCSPISGHRSVSWYQQTPGQGLQFLFEYFSETQRNKGNFPGRFSGRQFSNSRSEMNVSTLELGDSALYLCASSRVLAPLTDTQYFGPGTRLTVL.

V and J are TRBV6-6 and TRBJ1-4, with 8 bases lining up with TRBD1. Germline values: CDR1 MNHNY, CDR2 SVGAGI (reference sequence). The CDR3 has 13 amino acids. Unmatched junction bases numbered 4, after V lost 5 bases and J lost 8 bases. In nucleotides, the CDR3 is TGTGCCAGCAGTAGTCGACAGGGGGAAAAACTGTTTTTT. Its translation is CASSSRQGEKLFF.

The chain uses TRBV5-6 and TRBJ2-3; D uncertain. Looked up from germline, CDR1 is SGHDT and CDR2 is YYEEEE. The CDR3 sequence is 14 residues long. Deletions cut 2 bases from V and 2 bases from J, with 9 bases between. This CDR3 is CASSFRRVTDTQYF. The CDR3 nucleotides are TGTGCCAGCAGCTTTAGACGGGTCACAGATACGCAGTATTTT.

This rearrangement joins TRBV28 to TRBJ1-2, with TRBD1 matching 7 bases. Germline-derived CDR1 and CDR2 are MDHEN and SYDVKM. The trim removed 6 bases at V and 4 bases at J, leaving 5 bases unmatched. The CDR3 runs 13 residues. CDR3 DNA: TGTGCCAGCAGCGAAGGGGGCGGCTATGGCTACACCTTC. Translation gives CASSEGGGYGYTF.

This sequence joins TRBV5-1 and TRBJ2-1, with 8 nucleotides matching TRBD1. This CDR3 has 13 residues. CDR1 SGHRS and CDR2 YFSETQ come from the germline V gene. V shed 0 bases and J 9 bases; nucleotides not matched to a gene: 2. CDR3 region: CASSLGTGREQFF. The CDR3 DNA reads as TGCGCCAGCAGCTTGGGGACAGGGCGTGAGCAGTTCTTC.

This clone was counted many times. The chain employs TRBV7-9 and TRBJ2-7, with D unclear. The CDR3 covers 13 residues. Germline CDR1 is SEHNR and CDR2 is FQNEAQ (reference sequence). V was pared by 5 bases and J by 2 bases, with 10 bases between. Here the CDR3 DNA reads TGTGCCAGCAGCCCCGACAAGCCCTACGAGCAGTACTTC. Translation: CASSPDKPYEQYF.